The present T cell receptor beta chain was sequenced within a study of post-analysis software for immune sequencing data. Looking at the study overall: Relapsing-remitting, secondary progressive and progressive-relapsing forms of multiple sclerosis all featured among disease courses.

Notes on the study in general: Batch-mates among the samples co-clustered strongly by F measure. Those with multiple sclerosis, the patient group, showed significantly lower normalized Chao1 diversity than controls.

Libraries were made from TCR beta cDNA, and they carried unique molecular identifiers. Input amounts of 1 to 10 million T cells were used. These gave 500,000 or so cDNA molecules, so each molecule approximated one T cell. Via MiXCR, TCRdb re-called the PCR reads, giving one row per CDR3 protein. The profile shows around 250,000 distinct CDR3 sequences, 36% of them singletons. Regarding this clonotype: What it binds is not known. A read error is possible here, since a much larger clone lies one base away.

This TCR was recovered from a girl between 10 and 17 years old with multiple sclerosis. Sequenced sample: blood.

In DNA, the CDR3 is TGCAGTGCTAGACCCCAGGTGTGGTCCTACAATGAGCGGTTCTTC. Translating it yields CSARPQVWSYNERFF. The chain combines TRBV20-1 with TRBJ2-1, with D uncertain. CDR1 and CDR2 (germline): DFQATT, SNEGSKA (reference sequence). The CDR3 extends over 15 amino acids.